These 21 T cell receptor beta chains share one sample of origin, sequenced in a study of spatial heterogeneity in lung cancer (dated by TCRdb to between 2018 and 2021). Reading the label with the study, this specimen's time point is: sample taken at primary tumor resection. For TCR sequencing, whole RNA was extracted from tumor and nontumor lung tissue, or from cryopreserved PBMC samples, and no cell sorting was done. Library prep was done by 5' RACE. Reads for this sample came from a NextSeq 500. TCRdb trimmed the raw reads at Q25, called clones with MiXCR and kept productive beta chains. Rows are unified per CDR3 protein, each entry keeping the most common DNA and genes. Across this sample there are around 92,000 distinct CDR3 sequences, with about 12% seen only once. The top ten hold about 38% of the sample. Sample: PBMCs, taken at surgery. These TCRs come from a male donor with early-stage non-small cell lung cancer.

The chain has TRBV11-2 and TRBJ2-1; D not certain. The CDR3 extends over 13 amino acids. Trimming stripped 5 bases from V and 7 bases from J, with 12 bases between. Germline lookup yields CDR1 SGHAT and CDR2 FQNNGV. This CDR3 reads CASSTNQANEQFF. The CDR3 coding sequence is TGTGCCAGCAGCACCAACCAGGCAAATGAGCAGTTCTTC.

This clonotype came up many times. This sequence joins TRBV29-1 and TRBJ2-7; 7 nucleotides line up with TRBD1. This CDR3 is 12 amino acids long. In germline, CDR1 is SQVTM, CDR2 ANQGSEA. The trim removed 4 bases at V and 2 bases at J, leaving 2 bases unmatched. Written as DNA, the CDR3 is TGCAGCGTTGGGGGACAGCCCTACGAGCAGTACTTC. It codes for CSVGGQPYEQYF.

The DNA for the CDR3 is TGCGCCAGCAGTCAAACAGGGGTCACTGAAGCTTTCTTT. Translated: CASSQTGVTEAFF. This chain joins TRBV10-2 and TRBJ1-1; 7 bases are a match to TRBD1. CDR3 length equals 13 residues. Germline trimming cut 5 bases from V and 4 bases from J; bases unmatched to any gene: 4. Looked up from germline, CDR1 is WSHSY and CDR2 is SAAADI.

The sample holds a few counts of this clonotype. This rearrangement joins TRBV7-8 to TRBJ1-5; unclear D gene. CDR3 length: 16 residues. Germline-derived CDR1 and CDR2 are SGHVS and FQNEAQ. Trimming pared 0 bases from V and 3 bases from J, leaving 12 bases between. The CDR3 sequence: CASSLAGPWDNQPQHF. CDR3 DNA: TGTGCCAGCAGCTTAGCCGGCCCCTGGGACAATCAGCCCCAGCATTTT.

This clonotype was detected only a few times. This rearrangement joins TRBV5-1 to TRBJ1-6; perhaps TRBD1 as D (6 bases). The CDR3 runs 16 residues. Trimming pared 0 bases from V and 7 bases from J, leaving 14 bases between. The germline V gene encodes CDR1 SGHRS and CDR2 YFSETQ. The CDR3 sequence: CASSLAPGQPNSPLHF. DNA of the CDR3: TGCGCCAGCAGCTTGGCCCCTGGACAGCCAAATTCACCCCTCCACTTT.

The chain is built from TRBV7-2 and TRBJ2-3, with 14 bases fitting TRBD2. Per germline, CDR1 SGHTA and CDR2 FQGNSA. Unmatched junction bases numbered 7, after V lost 0 bases and J lost 5 bases. This CDR3 is built from 18 residues. Here the CDR3 DNA reads TGTGCCAGCAGCTTAGCGCGAAGACTAGCGGGAGGGAGAGATACGCAGTATTTT. This translates into CASSLARRLAGGRDTQYF.

This clonotype was counted only a few times. The rearrangement joins TRBV7-9 to TRBJ2-7; 7 bases fit TRBD1. J lost 6 bases, V lost 8 bases, and 10 bases had no gene match. The CDR3 has 13 residues. Germline CDR1 reads SEHNR; CDR2 reads FQNEAQ (reference sequence). The CDR3 reads CASGRGGSLEQYF. The CDR3 coding sequence is TGTGCCAGCGGTAGAGGGGGCTCCCTCGAGCAGTACTTC.

As to this clonotype: One end of the junction fails to match germline, which may point to a read error. The chain has TRBV20-1 and TRBJ2-1, with 12 bases identical to TRBD2. The CDR3 runs 12 residues. Germline-derived CDR1 and CDR2 are DFQATT and SNEGSKA (reference sequence). CDR3 residues: CSTSGRHNEQFF. The CDR3 DNA is TGCAGTACTAGCGGGAGGCACAATGAGCAGTTCTTC.

The table lists this clonotype with a few counts. The chain couples TRBV7-2 to TRBJ2-7, with D hard to call. The V end lost 2 bases, the J end lost 7 bases, and 9 bases lay between the germline ends. Germline values: CDR1 SGHTA, CDR2 FQGNSA. CDR3 length: 12 amino acids. Here the CDR3 DNA reads TGTGCCAGCAGCTTAAGGGCTGGGGAGCAGTACTTC. The encoded protein is CASSLRAGEQYF. The variable domain in full, with the rest retrieved from reference TRBV7-2 and TRBJ2-7, is GAGVSQSPSNKVTEKGKDVELRCDPISGHTALYWYRQSLGQGLEFLIYFQGNSAPDKSGLPSDRFSAERTGGSVSTLTIQRTQQEDSAVYLCASSLRAGEQYFGPGTRLTVT.

V gene TRBV4-3 combines with J gene TRBJ1-2; 7 bases align to TRBD1. Looked up from germline, CDR1 is LGHNA and CDR2 is YSLEER. With V trimmed by 0 bases and J by 4 bases, 5 bases remained unmatched. The CDR3 runs to 15 residues. CDR3 sequence: CASSQEGQLFYGYTF. CDR3 DNA: TGCGCCAGCAGCCAAGAGGGACAGCTATTCTATGGCTACACCTTC.

The sample holds a few counts of this clonotype. The chain couples TRBV3-1 to TRBJ1-1; D ambiguous. This CDR3 has 13 amino acids. Germline CDR1 reads LGHDT; CDR2 reads YNNKEL (reference sequence). V was pared by 3 bases and J by 7 bases, with 12 bases between. CDR3 residues: CASSHPPSDEAFF. The CDR3 nucleotides are TGTGCCAGCAGCCATCCCCCCTCAGATGAAGCTTTCTTT.

The rearrangement joins TRBV7-2 to TRBJ2-3, with 13 bases lining up with TRBD2. This CDR3 is 16 amino acids long. Trimming cost V 5 bases and J 8 bases; bases outside gene matches: 10. CDR1 is SGHTA and CDR2 is FQGNSA in the germline V gene. The CDR3 DNA sequence: TGTGCCAGCAGCCCGCGGACTAGCGGGGGTTCGGGTACGCAGTATTTT. Translation gives CASSPRTSGGSGTQYF.

V is TRBV27 and J is TRBJ1-6; D gene unclear. Deletions cut 2 bases from V and 10 bases from J, with 9 bases between. CDR1 is MNHEY and CDR2 is SMNVEV in the germline V gene (reference sequence). The CDR3 extends over 13 amino acids. This CDR3 is CASSLGSGSPLHF. The CDR3 DNA follows: TGTGCCAGCAGTTTAGGGTCCGGGTCACCCCTCCACTTT.

This clonotype came up a few times. The chain joins TRBV20-1 to TRBJ2-7; D remains unclear. Germline-derived CDR1 and CDR2 are DFQATT and SNEGSKA (reference sequence). The CDR3 contains 14 residues. With 2 bases removed from V and 2 bases from J, the gap between germline ends came to 13 bases. The CDR3 protein is CSARFPQLPYEQYF. The CDR3 DNA reads as TGCAGTGCTAGATTCCCACAGCTCCCCTACGAGCAGTACTTC.

In its sample, this clonotype was seen a few times. V usage is TRBV12-3 or TRBV12-4 and J usage is TRBJ2-7; perhaps TRBD2 as D (6 bases). The CDR3 spans 16 residues. V lost 5 bases and J lost 6, with 23 bases in between. The CDR3 spells CASSPQGGVAGFEQYF. For the CDR3, the DNA is TGTGCCAGCAGTCCCCAGGGTGGGGTCGCGGGGTTCGAGCAGTACTTC.

V and J are TRBV1 and TRBJ2-2. TRBV1 is described as a pseudogene. The CDR3 has 19 residues. DNA for the CDR3: TGCACCAGCAGCCATAGGACGTCGTGCCGCGGCTTGAACACCGGGGAGCTGTTTTTT. Its translation: CTSSHRTSCRGLNTGELFF.

This clonotype was observed a handful of times. This chain uses TRBV25-1 with TRBJ2-3; 7 nucleotides agree with TRBD2. The CDR3 loop spans 14 amino acids. Germline V gene lookup returns CDR1 MGHDK and CDR2 SYGVNS. With V trimmed by 5 bases and J by 2 bases, 4 bases remained unmatched. Here the CDR3 DNA reads TGTGCCAGCAGTCGACGGGGGGACACAGATACGCAGTATTTT. Its translation: CASSRRGDTDTQYF.

V usage is TRBV6-5 and J usage is TRBJ2-1, with 7 nucleotides matching TRBD2. Germline trimming cut 10 bases from V and 5 bases from J; bases unmatched to any gene: 11. CDR1 is MNHEY and CDR2 is SVGAGI in the germline V gene. The CDR3 spans 14 residues. CDR3 region: CAMLRSGVNNEQFF. As DNA, the CDR3 is TGTGCCATGTTGAGGAGCGGGGTAAACAATGAGCAGTTCTTC.

The V call is TRBV7-2, the J call TRBJ2-1; D call uncertain. This CDR3 spans 15 amino acids. CDR1 is SGHTA, CDR2 FQGNSA, per germline. The ends were cut back, 1 base at V and 0 bases at J, with 7 bases in the middle. The CDR3 DNA follows: TGTGCCAGCAGCTTAGACACCTTCTCCTACAATGAGCAGTTCTTC. Translating gives CASSLDTFSYNEQFF.

The chain couples TRBV6-6 to TRBJ1-5; D unresolved. Looked up from germline, CDR1 is MNHNY and CDR2 is SVGAGI (reference sequence). V gave up 3 bases and J gave up 1 base, with 10 bases separating them. There are 15 residues in the CDR3. Written as DNA, the CDR3 is TGTGCCAGCAGTTATGGGAGGGCGAGCAATCAGCCCCAGCATTTT. As protein: CASSYGRASNQPQHF.

This clonotype has a count of ten or more. The chain couples TRBV9 to TRBJ2-1, with D unresolved. In germline, CDR1 is SGDLS, CDR2 YYNGEE. Trimming cost V 4 bases and J 4 bases, with 12 bases left between them. This CDR3 comprises 14 residues. The CDR3 reads CASSPRVKYNEQFF. The CDR3 DNA reads TGTGCCAGCAGCCCCCGGGTTAAATACAATGAGCAGTTCTTC. Full variable domain (missing parts from reference TRBV9 and TRBJ2-1): DSGVTQTPKHLITATGQRVTLRCSPRSGDLSVYWYQQSLDQGLQFLIQYYNGEERAKGNILERFSAQQFPDLHSELNLSSLELGDSALYFCASSPRVKYNEQFFGPGTRLTVL.